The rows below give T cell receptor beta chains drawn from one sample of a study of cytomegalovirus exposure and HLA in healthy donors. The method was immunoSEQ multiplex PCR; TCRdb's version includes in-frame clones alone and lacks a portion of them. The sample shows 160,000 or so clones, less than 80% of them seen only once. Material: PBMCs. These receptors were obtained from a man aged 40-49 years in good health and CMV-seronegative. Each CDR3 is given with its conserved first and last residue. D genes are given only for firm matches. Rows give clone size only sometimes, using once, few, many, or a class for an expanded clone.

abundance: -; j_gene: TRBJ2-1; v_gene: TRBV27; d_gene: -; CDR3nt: TGTGCCAGCAATCACCGGGACTCTATTTCCAATGAGCAGTTCTTC; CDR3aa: CASNHRDSISNEQFF
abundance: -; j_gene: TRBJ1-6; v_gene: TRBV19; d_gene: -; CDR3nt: TGTGCCAGTAGTATAGAAGGCCGACGGGGTGGTTCACCCCTCCACTTT; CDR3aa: CASSIEGRRGGSPLHF
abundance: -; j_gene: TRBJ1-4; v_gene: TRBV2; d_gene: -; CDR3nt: TGTGCCAGCAGTGGGGGGCAGGTATATGAAAAACTGTTTTTT; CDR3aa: CASSGGQVYEKLFF
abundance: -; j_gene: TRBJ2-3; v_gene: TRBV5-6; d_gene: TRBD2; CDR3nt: TGTGCCAGCGGGAGACTAGCGGGGACAGATACGCAGTATTTT; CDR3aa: CASGRLAGTDTQYF
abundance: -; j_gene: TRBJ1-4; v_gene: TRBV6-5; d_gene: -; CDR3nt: TGTGCCAGCAGTCATGGCAATGAAAAACTGTTTTTT; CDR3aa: CASSHGNEKLFF
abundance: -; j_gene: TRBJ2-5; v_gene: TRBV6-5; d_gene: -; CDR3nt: TGTGCCAGCAGTCAAACTACGCGAGAGACCCAGTACTTC; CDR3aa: CASSQTTRETQYF
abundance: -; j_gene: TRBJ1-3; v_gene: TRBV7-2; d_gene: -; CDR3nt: TGTGCCAGCAGCGGCCAGGGAAACACCATATATTTT; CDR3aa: CASSGQGNTIYF
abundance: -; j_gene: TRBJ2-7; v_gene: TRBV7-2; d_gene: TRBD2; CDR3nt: TGTGCCAGCAGCTCTGGACTAGCGAGGAGCTCCTACGAGCAGTACTTC; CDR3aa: CASSSGLARSSYEQYF
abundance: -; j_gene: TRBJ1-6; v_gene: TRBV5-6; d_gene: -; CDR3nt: TGTGCCAGCAGCTTGTATTATGGGAGTGGAAATTCACCCCCCCACTTT; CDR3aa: CASSLYYGSGNSPPHF
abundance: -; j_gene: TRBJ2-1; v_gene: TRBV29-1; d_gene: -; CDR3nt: TGCAGCGTTGAGAAGGGGGTTGGTGAGCAGTTCTTC; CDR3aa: CSVEKGVGEQFF
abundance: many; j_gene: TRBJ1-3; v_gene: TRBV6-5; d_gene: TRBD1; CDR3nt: TGTGCCAGCAGAAGTACAGGGGGCCTCGGCACCATATATTTT; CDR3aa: CASRSTGGLGTIYF
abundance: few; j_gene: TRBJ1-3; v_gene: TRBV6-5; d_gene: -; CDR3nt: TGTGCCAGCAGTTACGCAGGCCCCTCTGGAAACACCATATATTTT; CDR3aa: CASSYAGPSGNTIYF
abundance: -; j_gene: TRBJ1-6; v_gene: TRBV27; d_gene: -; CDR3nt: TGTGCCAGCAGGATGCAGGAGGAGTCACCCCTCCACTTT; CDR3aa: CASRMQEESPLHF
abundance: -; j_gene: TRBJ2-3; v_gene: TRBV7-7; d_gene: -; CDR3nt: TGTGCTAGCAGCTTATCAACGGGACTCGGGGATACGCAGTATTTT; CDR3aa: CASSLSTGLGDTQYF
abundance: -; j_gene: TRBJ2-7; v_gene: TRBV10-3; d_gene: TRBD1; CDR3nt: TGTGCCATCAGTGAGTCCCTGGGACAGGGGACCTACGAGCAGTACTTC; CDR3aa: CAISESLGQGTYEQYF
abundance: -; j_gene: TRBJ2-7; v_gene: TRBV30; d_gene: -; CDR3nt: TGTGCCTGGGAGGTCCTCGGGGTCTACGAGCAGTACTTC; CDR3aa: CAWEVLGVYEQYF
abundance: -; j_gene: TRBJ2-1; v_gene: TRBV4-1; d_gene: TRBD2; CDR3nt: TGCGCCAGCAGTCCGGGGGGTGGGGTCGGGGACAATGAGCAGTTCTTC; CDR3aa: CASSPGGGVGDNEQFF
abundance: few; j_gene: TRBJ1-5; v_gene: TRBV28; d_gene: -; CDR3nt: TGTGCCATCTCGGTTACAGTCACTAATCAGCCCCAGCATTTT; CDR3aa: CAISVTVTNQPQHF
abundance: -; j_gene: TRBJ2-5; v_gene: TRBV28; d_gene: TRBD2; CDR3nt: TGTGCCAGCAGTTTTGGGCGGGGGGGTGGAAAGACCCAGTACTTC; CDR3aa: CASSFGRGGGKTQYF
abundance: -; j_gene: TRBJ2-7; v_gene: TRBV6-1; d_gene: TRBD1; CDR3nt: TGTGCCAGCAGTCCTACAGGGGGTTCTTTGAACGAGCAGTACTTC; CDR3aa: CASSPTGGSLNEQYF
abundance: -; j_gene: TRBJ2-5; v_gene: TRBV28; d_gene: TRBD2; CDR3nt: TGTGCCAGCACCCTAGGGGGTAGCGGGGCAAAAGAGACCCAGTACTTC; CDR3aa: CASTLGGSGAKETQYF
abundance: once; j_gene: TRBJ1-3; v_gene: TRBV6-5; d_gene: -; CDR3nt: TGTGCCAGCAGCAATTCCGACTCGTCTGGAAACACCATATATTTT; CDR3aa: CASSNSDSSGNTIYF
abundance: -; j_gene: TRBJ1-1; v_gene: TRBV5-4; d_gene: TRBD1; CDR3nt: TGTGCCAGCAGCACAGGGGTGAACACTGAAGCTTTCTTT; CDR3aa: CASSTGVNTEAFF
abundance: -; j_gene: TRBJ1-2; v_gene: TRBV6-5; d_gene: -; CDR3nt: TGTGCCAGCAGTTACCCGGGTAACTATGGCTACACCTTC; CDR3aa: CASSYPGNYGYTF
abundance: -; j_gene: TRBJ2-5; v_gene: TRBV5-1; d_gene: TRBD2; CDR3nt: TGCGCCAGCAGCTTGGCGCTAGCGGGGCAAGAGACCCAGTACTTC; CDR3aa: CASSLALAGQETQYF
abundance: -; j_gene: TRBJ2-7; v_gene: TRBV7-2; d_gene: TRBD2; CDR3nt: TGTGCCAGCAGGAACGGGGGGGCCCACGAGCAGTACTTC; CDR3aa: CASRNGGAHEQYF
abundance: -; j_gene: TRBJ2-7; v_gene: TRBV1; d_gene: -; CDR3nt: TGCACCAGCAGCGAAGAAAAAGGGACAGGGCCTTCACCCTACGAGCAGTACTTC; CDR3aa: CTSSEEKGTGPSPYEQYF
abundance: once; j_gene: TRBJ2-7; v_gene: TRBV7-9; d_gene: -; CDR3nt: TGTGCCAGCAGCTTAGCCCGGGACAACGAGCAGTACTTC; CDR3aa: CASSLARDNEQYF
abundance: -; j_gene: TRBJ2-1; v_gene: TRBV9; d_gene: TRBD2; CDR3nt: TGTGCCAGCAGCCTTAGCGGGGGGGCCTACAATGAGCAGTTCTTC; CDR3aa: CASSLSGGAYNEQFF
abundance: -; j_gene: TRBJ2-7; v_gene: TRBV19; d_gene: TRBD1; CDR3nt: TGTGCCAGTAGAAACCGGGACAGGGGGCCCTACGAGCAGTACTTC; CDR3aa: CASRNRDRGPYEQYF
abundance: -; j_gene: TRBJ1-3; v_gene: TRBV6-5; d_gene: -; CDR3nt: TGTGCCAGCAGTTACTCGGGCAGCTCTGGAAACACCATATATTTT; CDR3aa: CASSYSGSSGNTIYF
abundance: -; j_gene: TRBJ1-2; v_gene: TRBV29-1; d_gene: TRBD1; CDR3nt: TGCAGCGTTGAGGGGACAGTCTATGGCTACACCTTC; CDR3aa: CSVEGTVYGYTF
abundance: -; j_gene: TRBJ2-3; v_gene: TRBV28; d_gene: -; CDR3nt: TGTGCCAGCAACCCGCTAGCGACTAGCACAGATACGCAGTATTTT; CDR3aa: CASNPLATSTDTQYF
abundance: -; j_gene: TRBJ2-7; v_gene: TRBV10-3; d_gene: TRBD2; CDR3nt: TGTGCCATCAGTGAGCCACTAGCGGGGGGCTACGAGCAGTACTTC; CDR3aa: CAISEPLAGGYEQYF
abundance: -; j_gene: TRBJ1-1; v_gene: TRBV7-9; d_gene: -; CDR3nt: TGTGCCAGCAGCATCAGTAGGGGTGAGGCTGAAGCTTTCTTT; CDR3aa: CASSISRGEAEAFF
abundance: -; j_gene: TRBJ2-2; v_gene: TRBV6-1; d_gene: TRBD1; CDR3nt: TGTGCCAGCAAGGACAGGGGGGCCACCGGGGAGCTGTTTTTT; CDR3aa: CASKDRGATGELFF
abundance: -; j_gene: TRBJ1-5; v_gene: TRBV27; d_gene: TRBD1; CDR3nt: TGTGCCAGCAGTCAAGGACAGGGCGCCAATCAGCCCCAGCATTTT; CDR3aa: CASSQGQGANQPQHF
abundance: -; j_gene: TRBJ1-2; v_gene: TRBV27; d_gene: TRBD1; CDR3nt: TGTGCCAGCAGTTTAACAGGGGGTGGTGGCTACACCTTC; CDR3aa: CASSLTGGGGYTF
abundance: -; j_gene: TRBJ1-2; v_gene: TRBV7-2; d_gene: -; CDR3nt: TGTGCCAGCAGCTTTTTCGTCCCTGTATGGGAGGCCGGCGGCTACACCTTC; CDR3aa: CASSFFVPVWEAGGYTF
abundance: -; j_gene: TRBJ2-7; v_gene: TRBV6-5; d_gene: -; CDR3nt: TGTGCCAGCAGTCAAAATCTAAACCTCTACGAGCAGTACTTC; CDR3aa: CASSQNLNLYEQYF
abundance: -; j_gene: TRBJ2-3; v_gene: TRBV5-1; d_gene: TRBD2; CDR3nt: TGCGCCAGCAGCAATGGGGGAGGGGCAATGGTACCAGATACGCAGTATTTT; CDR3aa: CASSNGGGAMVPDTQYF
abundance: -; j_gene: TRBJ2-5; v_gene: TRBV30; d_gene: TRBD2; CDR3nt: TGTGCCTGGGCCCCCCTAGCGGAGGAGGAGACCCAGTACTTC; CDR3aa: CAWAPLAEEETQYF
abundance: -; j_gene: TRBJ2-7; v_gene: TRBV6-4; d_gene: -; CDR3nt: TGTGCCAGCAGTGAAGGCCCCCTTGGAGGCGAGCAGTACTTC; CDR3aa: CASSEGPLGGEQYF
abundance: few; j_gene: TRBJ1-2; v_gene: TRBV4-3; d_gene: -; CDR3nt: TGCGCCAGCAGCCAAGGCGGGCGCAGCGCCTTC; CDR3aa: CASSQGGRSAF
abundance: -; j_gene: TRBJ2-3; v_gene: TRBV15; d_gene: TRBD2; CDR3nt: TGTGCCACCAGCAGATTCGGGGGGGAGTCAGATACGCAGTATTTT; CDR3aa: CATSRFGGESDTQYF
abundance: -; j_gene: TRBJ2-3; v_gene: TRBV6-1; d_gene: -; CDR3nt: TGTGCCAGCGGAGCAGATACGCAGTATTTT; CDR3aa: CASGADTQYF
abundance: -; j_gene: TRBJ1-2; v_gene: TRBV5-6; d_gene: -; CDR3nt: TGTGCCAGCAGCCCAGACAGGCTAGCTAACTATGGCTACACCTTC; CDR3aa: CASSPDRLANYGYTF
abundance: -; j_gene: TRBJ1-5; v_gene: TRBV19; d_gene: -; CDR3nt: TGTGCCAGTAGTAAGGTTCAGGACAATCAGCCCCAGCATTTT; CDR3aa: CASSKVQDNQPQHF
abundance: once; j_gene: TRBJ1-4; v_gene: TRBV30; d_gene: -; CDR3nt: TGTGCCTGGAGCCCAGGCGGGGCAACTAATGAAAAACTGTTTTTT; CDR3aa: CAWSPGGATNEKLFF
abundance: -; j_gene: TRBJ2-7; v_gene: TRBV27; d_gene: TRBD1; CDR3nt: TGTGCCAGCTGCTACGGGACAGGGGGGTCCTACGAGCAGTACTTC; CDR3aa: CASCYGTGGSYEQYF
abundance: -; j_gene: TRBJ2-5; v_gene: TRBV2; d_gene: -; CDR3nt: TGTGCCAGCTCGGAGGGGACCCAGTACTTC; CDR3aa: CASSEGTQYF
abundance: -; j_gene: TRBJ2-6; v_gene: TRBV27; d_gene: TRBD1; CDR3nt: TGTGCCAGCGGCACCGGGACAGGGATGGGTGGGGCCAACGTCCTGACTTTC; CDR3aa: CASGTGTGMGGANVLTF
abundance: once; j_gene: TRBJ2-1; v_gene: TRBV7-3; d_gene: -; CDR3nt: TGTGCCAGCAGCTTACGTGGCGGGATGGGGGATGAGCAGTTCTTC; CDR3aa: CASSLRGGMGDEQFF
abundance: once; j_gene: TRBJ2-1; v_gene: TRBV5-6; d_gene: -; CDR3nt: TGTGCCAGCAGCTTGGACCTCGGACTTAGACCCAATGAGCAGTTCTTC; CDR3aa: CASSLDLGLRPNEQFF